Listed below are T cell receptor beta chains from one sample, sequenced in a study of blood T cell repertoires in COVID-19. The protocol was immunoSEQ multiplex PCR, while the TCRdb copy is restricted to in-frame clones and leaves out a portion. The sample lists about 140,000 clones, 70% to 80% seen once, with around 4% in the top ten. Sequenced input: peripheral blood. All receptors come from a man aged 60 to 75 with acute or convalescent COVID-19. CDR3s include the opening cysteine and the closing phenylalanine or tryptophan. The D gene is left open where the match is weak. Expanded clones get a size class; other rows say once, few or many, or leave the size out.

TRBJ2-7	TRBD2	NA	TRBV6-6	CASRTLAGRSYEQYF	TGTGCCAGCAGAACCCTAGCGGGTCGAAGCTACGAGCAGTACTTC
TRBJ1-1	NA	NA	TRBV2	CASSITQVGGTEAFF	TGTGCCAGCAGTATAACCCAGGTCGGGGGCACTGAAGCTTTCTTT
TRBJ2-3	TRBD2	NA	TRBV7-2	CASSLERGGDTQYF	TGTGCCAGCAGCTTAGAGCGGGGGGGAGATACGCAGTATTTT
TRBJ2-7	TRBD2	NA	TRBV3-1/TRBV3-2	CASSPSGNFLHEQYF	TGTGCCAGCAGCCCTAGCGGGAACTTTCTCCACGAGCAGTACTTC
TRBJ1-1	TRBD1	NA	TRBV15	CATSRDPRGRTEAFF	TGTGCCACCAGCAGAGATCCCAGGGGGCGGACTGAAGCTTTCTTT
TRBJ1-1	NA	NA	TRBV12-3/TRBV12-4	CASSLQMNTEAFF	TGTGCCAGCAGTTTACAGATGAACACTGAAGCTTTCTTT
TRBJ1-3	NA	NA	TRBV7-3	CASSLAAFSGNTIYF	TGTGCCAGCAGCTTAGCGGCGTTCTCTGGAAACACCATATATTTT
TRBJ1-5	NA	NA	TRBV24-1	CATRDSRGGNQPQHF	TGTGCCACCAGAGACAGTAGGGGTGGCAATCAGCCCCAGCATTTT
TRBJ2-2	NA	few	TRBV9	CASSVGVGATGELFF	TGTGCCAGCAGCGTAGGAGTTGGGGCCACCGGGGAGCTGTTTTTT
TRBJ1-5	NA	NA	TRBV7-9	CASSLDGAGNNQPQHF	TGTGCCAGCAGCTTAGATGGAGCGGGGAACAATCAGCCCCAGCATTTT
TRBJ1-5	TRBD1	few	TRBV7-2	CASSLETGNNQPQHF	TGTGCCAGCAGCTTAGAGACAGGGAACAATCAGCCCCAGCATTTT
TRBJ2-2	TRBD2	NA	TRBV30	CAWSESGVDTGELFF	TGTGCCTGGAGTGAGAGCGGGGTAGATACCGGGGAGCTGTTTTTT
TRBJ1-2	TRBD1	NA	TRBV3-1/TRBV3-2	CASSYQGAGNYGYTF	TGTGCCAGCAGCTATCAGGGGGCAGGGAACTATGGCTACACCTTC
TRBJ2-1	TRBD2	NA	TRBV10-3	CAIRESSGRPQFF	TGTGCCATCAGGGAATCTAGCGGGAGGCCCCAGTTCTTC
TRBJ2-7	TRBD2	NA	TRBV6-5	CASTTSGVAYEQYF	TGTGCCAGCACCACTAGCGGGGTCGCCTACGAGCAGTACTTC
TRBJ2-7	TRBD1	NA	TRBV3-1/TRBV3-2	CASSGIMGQGASEQYF	TGTGCCAGCAGCGGAATTATGGGACAGGGGGCGAGCGAGCAGTACTTC
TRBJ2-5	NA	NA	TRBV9	CASSSLSAGRETQYF	TGTGCCAGCAGCTCACTCTCCGCAGGGAGGGAGACCCAGTACTTC
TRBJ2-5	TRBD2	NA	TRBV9	CASSVGLAGERRRETQYF	TGTGCCAGCAGCGTGGGACTAGCGGGAGAGCGGAGAAGAGAGACCCAGTACTTC
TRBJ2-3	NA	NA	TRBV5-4	CASSRIGGTDTQYF	TGTGCCAGCAGCCGTATCGGAGGCACAGATACGCAGTATTTT
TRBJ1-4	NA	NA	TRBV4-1	CASSHGRVTATNEKLFF	TGCGCCAGCAGCCACGGCAGGGTGACTGCAACTAATGAAAAACTGTTTTTT
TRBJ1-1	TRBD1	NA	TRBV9	CASSVGGTGATEAFF	TGTGCCAGCAGCGTAGGAGGGACAGGGGCCACTGAAGCTTTCTTT
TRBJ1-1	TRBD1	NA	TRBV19	CASRKQGAENTEAFF	TGTGCCAGTAGGAAACAGGGGGCAGAAAACACTGAAGCTTTCTTT
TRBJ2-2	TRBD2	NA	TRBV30	CAWIGGSGNTGELFF	TGTGCCTGGATTGGCGGGAGTGGTAACACCGGGGAGCTGTTTTTT
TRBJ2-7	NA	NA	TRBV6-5	CASSHTSGQPYEQYF	TGTGCCAGCAGTCATACCAGCGGACAGCCCTACGAGCAGTACTTC
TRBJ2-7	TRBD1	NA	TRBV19	CASSPGQGRNGQYF	TGTGCCAGTAGTCCTGGACAGGGGAGGAACGGGCAGTACTTC
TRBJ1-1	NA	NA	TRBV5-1	CASSFTRGMNTEAFF	TGCGCCAGCAGCTTCACCAGGGGCATGAACACTGAAGCTTTCTTT
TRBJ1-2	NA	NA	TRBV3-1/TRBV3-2	CASSPLGGIIGYTF	TGTGCCAGCAGCCCTCTGGGAGGGATAATCGGCTACACCTTC
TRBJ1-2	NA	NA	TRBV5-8	CASSGPHGSRPISLGGYTF	TGTGCCAGCAGCGGTCCTCACGGGAGCCGTCCAATCTCTTTGGGTGGCTACACCTTC
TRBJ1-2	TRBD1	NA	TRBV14	CASSPQGAPGYGYTF	TGTGCCAGCAGCCCTCAGGGGGCGCCCGGGTATGGCTACACCTTC
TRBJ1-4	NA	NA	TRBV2	CASFGNERGKLFF	TGTGCCAGCTTTGGTAACGAAAGGGGAAAACTGTTTTTT
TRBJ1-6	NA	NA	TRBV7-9	CASSLSGAYNSPLHF	TGTGCCAGCAGCTTATCAGGGGCCTATAATTCACCCCTCCACTTT
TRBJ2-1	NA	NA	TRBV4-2	CASSPARGYNEQFF	TGTGCCAGCAGCCCCGCTCGGGGATACAATGAGCAGTTCTTC
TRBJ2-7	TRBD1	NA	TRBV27	CASSYTGVRTYEQYF	TGTGCCAGCAGTTACACAGGGGTCAGAACCTACGAGCAGTACTTC
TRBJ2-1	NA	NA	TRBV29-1	CSLDTGAPRNEQFF	TGCAGCCTGGATACGGGAGCCCCCCGCAATGAGCAGTTCTTC
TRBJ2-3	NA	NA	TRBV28	CASRPVSSTDTQYF	TGTGCCAGCAGGCCAGTTTCTAGCACAGATACGCAGTATTTT
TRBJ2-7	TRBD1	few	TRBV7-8	CASSLAPGTGSYEQYF	TGTGCCAGCAGCCTAGCCCCCGGGACAGGGTCCTACGAGCAGTACTTC
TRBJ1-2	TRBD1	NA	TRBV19	CASNPQGHYGYTF	TGTGCCAGTAACCCACAGGGGCACTATGGCTACACCTTC
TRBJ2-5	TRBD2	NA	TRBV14	CASSPQAGLETQYF	TGTGCCAGCAGCCCGCAAGCGGGATTAGAGACCCAGTACTTC
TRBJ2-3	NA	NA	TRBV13	CASSSRQLDTQYF	TGTGCCAGCAGCTCTCGACAGTTAGATACGCAGTATTTT
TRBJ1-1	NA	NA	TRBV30	CAWRRTGNTEAFF	TGTGCCTGGAGGAGGACTGGGAACACTGAAGCTTTCTTT
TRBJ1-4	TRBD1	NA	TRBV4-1	CASSTKRDRPSTNEKLFF	TGCGCCAGCAGCACCAAGAGGGACAGGCCTTCAACTAATGAAAAACTGTTTTTT
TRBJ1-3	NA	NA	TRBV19	CASTRAGGNTIYF	TGTGCCTCAACACGAGCCGGGGGAAACACCATATATTTT
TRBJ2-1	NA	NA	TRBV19	CASRSNLNTHNEQFF	TGTGCCAGTAGATCCAACCTTAACACCCACAATGAGCAGTTCTTC
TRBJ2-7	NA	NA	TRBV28	CASLPDSYSYEQYF	TGTGCCAGTCTGCCGGACAGCTACTCCTACGAGCAGTACTTC
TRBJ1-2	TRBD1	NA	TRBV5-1	CASSLEGQGAGGYTF	TGCGCCAGCAGCTTGGAGGGACAGGGGGCGGGCGGCTACACCTTC